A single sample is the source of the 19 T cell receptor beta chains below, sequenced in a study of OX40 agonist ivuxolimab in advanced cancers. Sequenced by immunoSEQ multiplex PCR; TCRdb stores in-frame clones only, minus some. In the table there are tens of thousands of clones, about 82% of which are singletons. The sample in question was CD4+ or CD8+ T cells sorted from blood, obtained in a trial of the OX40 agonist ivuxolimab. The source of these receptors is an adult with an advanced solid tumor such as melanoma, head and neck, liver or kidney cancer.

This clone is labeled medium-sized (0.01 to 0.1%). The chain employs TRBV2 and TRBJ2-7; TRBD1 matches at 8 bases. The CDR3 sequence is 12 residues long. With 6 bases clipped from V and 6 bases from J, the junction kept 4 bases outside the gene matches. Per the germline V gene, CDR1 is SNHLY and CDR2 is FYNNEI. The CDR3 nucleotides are TGTGCCAGCAGAGCAGGGGGCGTCGAGCAGTACTTC. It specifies CASRAGGVEQYF.

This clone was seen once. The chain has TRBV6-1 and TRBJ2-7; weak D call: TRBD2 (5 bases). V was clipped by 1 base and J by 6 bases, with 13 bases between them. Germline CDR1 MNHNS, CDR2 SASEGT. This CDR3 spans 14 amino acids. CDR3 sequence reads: CASSEGLNLGEQYF. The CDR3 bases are TGTGCCAGCAGTGAAGGACTAAACCTAGGCGAGCAGTACTTC.

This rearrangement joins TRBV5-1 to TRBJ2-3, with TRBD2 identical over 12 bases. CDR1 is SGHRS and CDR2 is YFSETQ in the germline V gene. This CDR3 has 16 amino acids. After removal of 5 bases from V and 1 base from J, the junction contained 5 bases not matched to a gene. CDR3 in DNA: TGCGCCAGCAGGACTAGCGGGAGCTGGGGCACAGATACGCAGTATTTT. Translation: CASRTSGSWGTDTQYF.

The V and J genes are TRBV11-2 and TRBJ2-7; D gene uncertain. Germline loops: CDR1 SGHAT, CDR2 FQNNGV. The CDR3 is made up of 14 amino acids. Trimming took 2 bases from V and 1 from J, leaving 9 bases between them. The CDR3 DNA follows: TGTGCCAGCAGCTTAAATCTACTTTCCTACGAGCAGTACTTC. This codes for CASSLNLLSYEQYF.

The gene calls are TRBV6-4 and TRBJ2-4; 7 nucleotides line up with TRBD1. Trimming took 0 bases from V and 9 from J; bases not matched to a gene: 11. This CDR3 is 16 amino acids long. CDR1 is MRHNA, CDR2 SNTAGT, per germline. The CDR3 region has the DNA TGTGCCAGCAGTGACTCGTTCAGAGGGGGCTGGTTCATTCAGTACTTC. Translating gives CASSDSFRGGWFIQYF.

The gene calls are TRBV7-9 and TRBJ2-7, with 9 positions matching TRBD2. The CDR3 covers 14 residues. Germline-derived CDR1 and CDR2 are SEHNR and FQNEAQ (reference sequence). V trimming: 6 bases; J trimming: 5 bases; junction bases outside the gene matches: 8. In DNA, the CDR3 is TGTGCCAGCAGTCTTGGACTAGCGACTCACGAGCAGTACTTC. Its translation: CASSLGLATHEQYF.

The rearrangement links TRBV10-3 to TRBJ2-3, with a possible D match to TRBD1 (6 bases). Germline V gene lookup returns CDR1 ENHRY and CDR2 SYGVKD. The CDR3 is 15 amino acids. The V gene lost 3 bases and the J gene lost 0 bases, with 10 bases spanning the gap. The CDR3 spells CAISERTVSTDTQYF. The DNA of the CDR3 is TGTGCCATCAGTGAAAGGACAGTTAGCACAGATACGCAGTATTTT.

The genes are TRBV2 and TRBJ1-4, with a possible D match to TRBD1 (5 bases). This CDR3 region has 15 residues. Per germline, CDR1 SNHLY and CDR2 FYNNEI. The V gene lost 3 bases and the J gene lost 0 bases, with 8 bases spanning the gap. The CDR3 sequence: CASSEGGATNEKLFF. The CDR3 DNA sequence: TGTGCCAGCAGTGAGGGGGGTGCAACTAATGAAAAACTGTTTTTT.

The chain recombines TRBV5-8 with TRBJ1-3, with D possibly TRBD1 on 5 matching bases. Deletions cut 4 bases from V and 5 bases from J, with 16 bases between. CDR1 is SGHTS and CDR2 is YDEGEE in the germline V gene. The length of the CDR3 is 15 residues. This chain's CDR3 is CASSPTGTNRNTIYF. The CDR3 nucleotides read TGTGCCAGCAGCCCTACCGGGACGAACAGAAACACCATATATTTT. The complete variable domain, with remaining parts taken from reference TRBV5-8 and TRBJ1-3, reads EAGVTQSPTHLIKTRGQQATLRCSPISGHTSVYWYQQALGLGLQFLLWYDEGEERNRGNFPPRFSGRQFPNYSSELNVNALELEDSALYLCASSPTGTNRNTIYFGEGSWLTVV.

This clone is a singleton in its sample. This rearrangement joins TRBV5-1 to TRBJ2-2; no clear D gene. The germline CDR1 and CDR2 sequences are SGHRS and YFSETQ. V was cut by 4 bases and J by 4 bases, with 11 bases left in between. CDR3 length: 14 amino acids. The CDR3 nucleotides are TGCGCCAGCAGCATGTTTCTCTCCACCGGGGAGCTGTTTTTT. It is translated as CASSMFLSTGELFF.

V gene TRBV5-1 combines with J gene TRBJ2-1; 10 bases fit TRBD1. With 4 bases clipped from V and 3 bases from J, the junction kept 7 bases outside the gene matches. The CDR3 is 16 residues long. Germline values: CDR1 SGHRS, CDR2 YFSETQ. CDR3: CASSGLGTGDYNEQFF. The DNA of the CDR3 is TGCGCCAGCAGCGGGCTGGGGACAGGGGACTACAATGAGCAGTTCTTC.

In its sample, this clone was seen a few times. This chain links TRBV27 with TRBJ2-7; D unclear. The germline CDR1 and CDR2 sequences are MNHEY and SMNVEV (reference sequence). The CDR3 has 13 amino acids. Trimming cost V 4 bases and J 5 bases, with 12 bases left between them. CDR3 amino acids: CASSYSGPHEQYF. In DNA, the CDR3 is TGTGCCAGCAGTTATTCGGGCCCCCACGAGCAGTACTTC.

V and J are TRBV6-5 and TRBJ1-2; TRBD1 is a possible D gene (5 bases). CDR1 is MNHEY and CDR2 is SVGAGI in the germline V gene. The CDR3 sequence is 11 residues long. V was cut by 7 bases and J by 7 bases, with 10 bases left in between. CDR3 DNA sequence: TGTGCCAGCACCTCAGGGCCTGGCTACACCTTC. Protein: CASTSGPGYTF.

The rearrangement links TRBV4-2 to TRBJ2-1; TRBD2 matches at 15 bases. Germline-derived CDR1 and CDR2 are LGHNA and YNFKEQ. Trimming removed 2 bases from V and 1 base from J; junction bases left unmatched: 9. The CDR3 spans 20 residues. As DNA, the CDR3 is TGTGCCAGCAGCCAAAGGACTAGCGGGAGGGCCACCCAGTCCTACAATGAGCAGTTCTTC. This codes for CASSQRTSGRATQSYNEQFF.

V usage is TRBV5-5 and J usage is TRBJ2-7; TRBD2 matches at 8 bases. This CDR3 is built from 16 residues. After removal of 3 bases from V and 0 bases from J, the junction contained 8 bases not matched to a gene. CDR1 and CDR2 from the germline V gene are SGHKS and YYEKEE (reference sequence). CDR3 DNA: TGTGCCAGCAGCTCTATTGGGGGGACTAGCTCCTACGAGCAGTACGTC. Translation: CASSSIGGTSSYEQYV.

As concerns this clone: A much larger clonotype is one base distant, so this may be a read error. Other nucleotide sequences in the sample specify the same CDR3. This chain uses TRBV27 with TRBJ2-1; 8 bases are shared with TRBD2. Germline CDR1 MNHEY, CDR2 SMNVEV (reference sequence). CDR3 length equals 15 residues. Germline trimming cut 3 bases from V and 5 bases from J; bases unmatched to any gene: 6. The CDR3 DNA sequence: TGTGCCAGCAGTTTGGGGCTAGCGGGTAACAATGAGCAGTTCTTC. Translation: CASSLGLAGNNEQFF.

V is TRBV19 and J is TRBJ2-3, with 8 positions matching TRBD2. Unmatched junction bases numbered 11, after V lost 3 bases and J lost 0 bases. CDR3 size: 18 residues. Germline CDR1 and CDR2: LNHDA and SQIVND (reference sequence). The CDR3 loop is CASSIRTSSGDSTDTQYF. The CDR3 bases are TGTGCCAGTAGTATCCGGACTAGCTCGGGGGATAGCACAGATACGCAGTATTTT.

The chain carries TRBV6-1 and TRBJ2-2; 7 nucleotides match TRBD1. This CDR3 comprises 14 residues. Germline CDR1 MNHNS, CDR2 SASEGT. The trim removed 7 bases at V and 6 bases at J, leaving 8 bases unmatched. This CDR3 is CASKQGGLAGELFF. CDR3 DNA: TGTGCCAGCAAACAAGGGGGCTTAGCCGGGGAGCTGTTTTTT.

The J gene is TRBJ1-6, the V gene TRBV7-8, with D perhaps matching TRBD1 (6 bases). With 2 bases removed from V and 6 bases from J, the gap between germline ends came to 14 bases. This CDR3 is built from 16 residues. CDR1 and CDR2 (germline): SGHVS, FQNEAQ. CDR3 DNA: TGTGCCAGCAGCTTATTCGGCCCAGGGGTTAATTCACCCCTCCACTTT. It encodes CASSLFGPGVNSPLHF.